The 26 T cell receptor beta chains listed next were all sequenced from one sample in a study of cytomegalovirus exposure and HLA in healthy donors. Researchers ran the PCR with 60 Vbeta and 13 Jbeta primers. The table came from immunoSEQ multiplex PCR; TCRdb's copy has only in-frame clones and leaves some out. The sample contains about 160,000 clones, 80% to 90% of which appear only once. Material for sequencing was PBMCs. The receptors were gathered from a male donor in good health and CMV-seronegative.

Here the CDR3 reads CASSYSRQGAQETQYF. The CDR3 DNA sequence: TGTGCCAGCAGTTACTCACGACAGGGGGCCCAAGAGACCCAGTACTTC. The chain combines TRBV6-5 with TRBJ2-5, with 10 nucleotides matching TRBD1. Germline V gene data show CDR1 as MNHEY and CDR2 as SVGAGI. The CDR3 totals 16 residues. The junction had 2 bases not matched to a gene; V was cut back by 0 bases and J by 1 base.

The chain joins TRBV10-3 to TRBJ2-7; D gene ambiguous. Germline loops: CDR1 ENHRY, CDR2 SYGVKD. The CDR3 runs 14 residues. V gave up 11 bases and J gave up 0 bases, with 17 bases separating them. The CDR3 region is CAASSAGRSYEQYF. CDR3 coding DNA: TGTGCCGCCTCGAGTGCAGGCCGCTCCTACGAGCAGTACTTC.

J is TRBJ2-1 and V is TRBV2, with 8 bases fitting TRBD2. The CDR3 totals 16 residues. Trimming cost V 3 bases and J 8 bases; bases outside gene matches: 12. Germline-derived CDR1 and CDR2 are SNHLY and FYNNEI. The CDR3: CASSDMPRLASDEQFF. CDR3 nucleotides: TGTGCCAGCAGTGATATGCCGAGACTAGCGTCCGATGAGCAGTTCTTC.

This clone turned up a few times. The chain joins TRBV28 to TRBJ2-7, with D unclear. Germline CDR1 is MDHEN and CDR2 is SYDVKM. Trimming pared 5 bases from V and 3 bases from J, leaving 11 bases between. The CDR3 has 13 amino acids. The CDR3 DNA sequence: TGTGCCAGCAGTCCTGGCCTCATCTACGAGCAGTACTTC. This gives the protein CASSPGLIYEQYF.

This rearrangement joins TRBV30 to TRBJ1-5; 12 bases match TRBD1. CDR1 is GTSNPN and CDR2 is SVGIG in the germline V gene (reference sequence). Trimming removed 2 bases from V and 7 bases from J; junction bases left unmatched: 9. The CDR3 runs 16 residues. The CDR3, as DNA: TGTGCCTGGAGTCACCGGGACAGGGGGCGGAAACAGCCCCAGCATTTT. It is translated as CAWSHRDRGRKQPQHF.

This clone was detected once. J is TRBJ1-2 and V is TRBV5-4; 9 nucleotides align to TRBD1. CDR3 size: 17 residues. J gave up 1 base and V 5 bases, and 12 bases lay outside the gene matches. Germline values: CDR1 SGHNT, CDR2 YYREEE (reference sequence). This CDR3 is CASRSTGGAGINYGYTF. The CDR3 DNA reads TGTGCCAGCAGATCCACAGGGGGCGCGGGAATTAACTATGGCTACACCTTC.

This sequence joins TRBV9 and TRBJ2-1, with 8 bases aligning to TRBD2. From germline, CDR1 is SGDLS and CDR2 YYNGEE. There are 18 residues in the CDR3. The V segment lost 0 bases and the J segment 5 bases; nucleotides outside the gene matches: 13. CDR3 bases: TGTGCCAGCAGCGTAGTTCCCATGGATGCGGGGGGCAACAATGAGCAGTTCTTC. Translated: CASSVVPMDAGGNNEQFF. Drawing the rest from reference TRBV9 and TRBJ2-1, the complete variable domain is DSGVTQTPKHLITATGQRVTLRCSPRSGDLSVYWYQQSLDQGLQFLIQYYNGEERAKGNILERFSAQQFPDLHSELNLSSLELGDSALYFCASSVVPMDAGGNNEQFFGPGTRLTVL.

DNA of the CDR3: TGCGCCAGCAGCCAAGACCCCGGACTAGCGGGGGCCGAAAATGAGCAGTTCTTC. The encoded protein is CASSQDPGLAGAENEQFF. V usage is TRBV4-1 and J usage is TRBJ2-1, with 13 bases lining up with TRBD2. The CDR3 contains 18 residues. Germline CDR1 MGHRA, CDR2 YSYEKL. J was trimmed by 7 bases and V by 0 bases; bases with no gene match: 9.

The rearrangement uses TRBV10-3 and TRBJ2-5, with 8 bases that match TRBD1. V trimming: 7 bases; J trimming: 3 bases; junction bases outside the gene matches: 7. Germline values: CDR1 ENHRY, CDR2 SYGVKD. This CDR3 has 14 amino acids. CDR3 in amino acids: CAIKRAGGEETQYF. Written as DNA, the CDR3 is TGTGCCATCAAGAGGGCAGGGGGCGAAGAGACCCAGTACTTC.

CDR3 loop: CAISQDPDTSYEQYF. The CDR3 DNA sequence: TGTGCCATCAGCCAGGACCCGGACACCTCCTACGAGCAGTACTTC. The chain couples TRBV10-3 to TRBJ2-7, with D possibly being TRBD1 (5 bases). Trimming stripped 6 bases from V and 0 bases from J, with 15 bases between. This CDR3 has 15 amino acids. The V gene's germline CDR1 is ENHRY and CDR2 SYGVKD.

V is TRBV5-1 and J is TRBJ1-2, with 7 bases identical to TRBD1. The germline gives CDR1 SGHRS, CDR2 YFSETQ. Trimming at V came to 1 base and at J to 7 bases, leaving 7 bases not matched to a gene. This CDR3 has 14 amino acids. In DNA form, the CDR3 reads TGCGCCAGCAGCTTGCAAACAGGGGAGTCTGGCTACACCTTC. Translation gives CASSLQTGESGYTF.

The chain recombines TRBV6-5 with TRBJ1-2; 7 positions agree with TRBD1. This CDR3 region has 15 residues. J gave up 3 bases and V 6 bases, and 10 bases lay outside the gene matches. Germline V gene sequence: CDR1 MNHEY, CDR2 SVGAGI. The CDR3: CASSARGSLDYGYTF. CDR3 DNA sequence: TGTGCCAGCAGCGCCAGGGGGTCTCTGGACTATGGCTACACCTTC.

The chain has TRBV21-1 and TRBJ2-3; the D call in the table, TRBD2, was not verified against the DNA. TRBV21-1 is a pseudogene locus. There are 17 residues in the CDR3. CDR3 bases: TGTGCCAGCAGCAAAGGCCGGGGGAGGGAGGGGGGGGATACGCAGTATTTT. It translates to CASSKGRGREGGDTQYF.

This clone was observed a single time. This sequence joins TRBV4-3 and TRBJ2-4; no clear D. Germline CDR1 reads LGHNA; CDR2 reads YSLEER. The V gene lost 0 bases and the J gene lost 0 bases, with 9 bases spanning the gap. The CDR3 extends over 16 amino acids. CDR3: CASSQDRTVAKNIQYF. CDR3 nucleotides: TGCGCCAGCAGCCAAGATCGAACAGTAGCCAAAAACATTCAGTACTTC.

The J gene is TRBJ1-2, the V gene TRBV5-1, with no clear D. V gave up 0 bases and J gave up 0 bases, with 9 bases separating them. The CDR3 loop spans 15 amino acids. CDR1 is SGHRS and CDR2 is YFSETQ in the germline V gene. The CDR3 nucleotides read TGCGCCAGCAGCTTGGGGACTGCGACTAACTATGGCTACACCTTC. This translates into CASSLGTATNYGYTF. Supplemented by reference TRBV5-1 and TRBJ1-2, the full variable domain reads KAGVTQTPRYLIKTRGQQVTLSCSPISGHRSVSWYQQTPGQGLQFLFEYFSETQRNKGNFPGRFSGRQFSNSRSEMNVSTLELGDSALYLCASSLGTATNYGYTFGSGTRLTVV.

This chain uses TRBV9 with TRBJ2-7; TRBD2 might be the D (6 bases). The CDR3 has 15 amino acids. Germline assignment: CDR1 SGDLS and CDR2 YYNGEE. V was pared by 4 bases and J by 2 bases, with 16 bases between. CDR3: CASSPAAGIPYEQYF. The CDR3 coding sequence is TGTGCCAGCAGCCCAGCTGCGGGAATACCCTACGAGCAGTACTTC. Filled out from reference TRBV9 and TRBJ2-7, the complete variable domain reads DSGVTQTPKHLITATGQRVTLRCSPRSGDLSVYWYQQSLDQGLQFLIQYYNGEERAKGNILERFSAQQFPDLHSELNLSSLELGDSALYFCASSPAAGIPYEQYFGPGTRLTVT.

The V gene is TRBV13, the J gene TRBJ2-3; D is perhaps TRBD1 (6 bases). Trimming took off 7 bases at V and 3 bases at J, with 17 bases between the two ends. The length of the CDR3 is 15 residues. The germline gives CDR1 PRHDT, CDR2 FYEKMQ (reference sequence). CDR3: CASTLLGQKTDTQYF. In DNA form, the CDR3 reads TGTGCCAGCACTCTATTAGGACAGAAGACAGATACGCAGTATTTT. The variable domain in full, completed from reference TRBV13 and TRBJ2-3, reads AAGVIQSPRHLIKEKRETATLKCYPIPRHDTVYWYQQGPGQDPQFLISFYEKMQSDKGSIPDRFSAQQFSDYHSELNMSSLELGDSALYFCASTLLGQKTDTQYFGPGTRLTVL.

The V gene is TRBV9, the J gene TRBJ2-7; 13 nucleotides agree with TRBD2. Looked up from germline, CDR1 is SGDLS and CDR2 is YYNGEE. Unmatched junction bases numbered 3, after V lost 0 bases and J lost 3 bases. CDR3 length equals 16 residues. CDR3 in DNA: TGTGCCAGCAGCGTAGACGGACTAGCGGGAGTCTACGAGCAGTACTTC. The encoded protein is CASSVDGLAGVYEQYF.

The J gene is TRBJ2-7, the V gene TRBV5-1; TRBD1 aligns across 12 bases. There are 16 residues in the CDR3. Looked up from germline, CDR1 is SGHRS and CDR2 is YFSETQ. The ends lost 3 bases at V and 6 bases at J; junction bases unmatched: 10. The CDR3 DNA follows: TGCGCCAGCAGCTCACCGGGACAGGGGGCCTTTGGCGAGCAGTACTTC. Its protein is CASSSPGQGAFGEQYF.

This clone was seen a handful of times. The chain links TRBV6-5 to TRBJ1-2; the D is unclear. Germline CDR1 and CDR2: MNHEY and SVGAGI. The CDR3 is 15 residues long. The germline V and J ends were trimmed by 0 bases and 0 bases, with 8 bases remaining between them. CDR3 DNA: TGTGCCAGCAGTTACTCGAGAGCCGCTAACTATGGCTACACCTTC. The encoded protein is CASSYSRAANYGYTF.

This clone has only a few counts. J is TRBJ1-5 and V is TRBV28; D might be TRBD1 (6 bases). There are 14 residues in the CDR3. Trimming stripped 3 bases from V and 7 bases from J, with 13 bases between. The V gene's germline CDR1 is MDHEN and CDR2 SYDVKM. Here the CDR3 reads CASSLGAGLQPQHF. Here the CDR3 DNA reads TGTGCCAGCAGTTTGGGGGCGGGTTTACAGCCCCAGCATTTT.

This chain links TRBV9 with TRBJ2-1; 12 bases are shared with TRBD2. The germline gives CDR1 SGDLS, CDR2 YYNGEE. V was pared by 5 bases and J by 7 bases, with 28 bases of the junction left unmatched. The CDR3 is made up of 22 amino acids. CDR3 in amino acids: CASSDPSARDIRTSGNLNEQFF. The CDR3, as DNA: TGTGCCAGCAGTGACCCCAGCGCAAGGGACATTCGGACTAGCGGGAATCTGAATGAGCAGTTCTTC.

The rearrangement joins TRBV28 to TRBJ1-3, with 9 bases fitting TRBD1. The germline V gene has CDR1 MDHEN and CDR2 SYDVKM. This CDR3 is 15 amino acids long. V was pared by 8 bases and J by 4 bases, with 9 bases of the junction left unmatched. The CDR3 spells CASLTPGQGGNTIYF. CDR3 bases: TGTGCCAGCCTTACCCCGGGACAGGGAGGAAACACCATATATTTT. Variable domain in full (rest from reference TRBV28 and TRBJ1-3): DVKVTQSSRYLVKRTGEKVFLECVQDMDHENMFWYRQDPGLGLRLIYFSYDVKMKEKGDIPEGYSVSREKKERFSLILESASTNQTSMYLCASLTPGQGGNTIYFGEGSWLTVV.

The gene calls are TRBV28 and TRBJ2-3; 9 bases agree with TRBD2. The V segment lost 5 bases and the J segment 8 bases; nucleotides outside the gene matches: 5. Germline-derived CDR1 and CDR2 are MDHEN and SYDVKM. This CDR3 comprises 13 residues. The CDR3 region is CASSGGGAFTQYF. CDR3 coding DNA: TGTGCCAGCAGTGGCGGGGGGGCGTTTACGCAGTATTTT.

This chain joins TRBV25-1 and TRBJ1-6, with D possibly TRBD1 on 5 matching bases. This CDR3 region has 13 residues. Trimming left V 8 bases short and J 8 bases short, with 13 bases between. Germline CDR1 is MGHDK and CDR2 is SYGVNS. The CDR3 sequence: CASRPPGHSPLHF. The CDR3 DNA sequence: TGTGCCAGCCGCCCTCCAGGGCATTCACCCCTCCACTTT.

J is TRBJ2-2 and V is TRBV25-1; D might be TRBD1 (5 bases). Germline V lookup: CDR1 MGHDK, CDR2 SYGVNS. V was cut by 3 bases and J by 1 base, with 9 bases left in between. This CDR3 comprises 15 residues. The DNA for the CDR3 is TGTGCCAGCAGTGAGGTGGGGCGGAACACCGGGGAGCTGTTTTTT. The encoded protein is CASSEVGRNTGELFF.